The 13 T cell receptor beta chains below were found in one sample sequenced in a study of blood T cell repertoires in COVID-19 (dated by TCRdb to 2018 to 2021). The library was generated by the immunoSEQ multiplex PCR assay. Entries here come from immuneACCESS through TCRdb and include only in-frame sequences with V and J called. Some clones fail to appear in such tables; in the studies checked, an unresolved V gene covers under half of the shortfall, and the cause of the remainder is unknown. This sample holds tens of thousands of clones; roughly 84% were observed only once. Of the sample, roughly 3.2% falls within the top ten clones. Material for sequencing was peripheral blood. The receptors here all came from a man in his forties with acute or convalescent COVID-19.

This chain links TRBV30 with TRBJ2-7; weak D call: TRBD2 (5 bases). Germline V gene data show CDR1 as GTSNPN and CDR2 as SVGIG (reference sequence). The CDR3 is 12 amino acids. V was clipped by 8 bases and J by 3 bases, with 14 bases between them. This chain's CDR3 is CAGKNGVYEQYF. The CDR3 DNA follows: TGTGCCGGGAAAAACGGGGTCTACGAGCAGTACTTC.

The chain has TRBV30 and TRBJ1-5; D might be TRBD1 (6 bases). Germline loops: CDR1 GTSNPN, CDR2 SVGIG (reference sequence). V was shortened by 0 bases and J by 7 bases, with 13 bases between the two germline ends. There are 14 residues in the CDR3. CDR3 amino acids: CAWSVRGAGQPQHF. CDR3 in DNA: TGTGCCTGGAGTGTACGGGGGGCTGGGCAGCCCCAGCATTTT.

Of note for this clone: The junction does not match germline at one end; this may be a read error. This sequence joins TRBV4-1 and TRBJ2-7; TRBD2 agrees at 10 bases. Looked up from germline, CDR1 is MGHRA and CDR2 is YSYEKL. The CDR3 spans 13 residues. DNA of the CDR3: TGCGCCAGCAGCCAACCAGGACTAGCGGAACAGAGCTTC. Its protein product is CASSQPGLAEQSF.

V and J are TRBV2 and TRBJ1-2; weak D call: TRBD1 (6 bases). Germline V gene sequence: CDR1 SNHLY, CDR2 FYNNEI. Trimming stripped 2 bases from V and 8 bases from J, with 18 bases between. The CDR3 has 15 residues. CDR3 nucleotides: TGTGCCAGCAGTGAAAAGTCGGGATACGACAGGGGCTACACCTTC. Encoded protein: CASSEKSGYDRGYTF.

This rearrangement joins TRBV5-4 to TRBJ2-1; a weak D match, TRBD2 (7 bases). The CDR3 is made up of 16 amino acids. Trimming removed 4 bases at V and 4 bases at J, with 18 bases between. The germline gives CDR1 SGHNT, CDR2 YYREEE (reference sequence). The CDR3 bases are TGTGCCAGCAGCCCCGATCCGGGGGGCTTGTACAATGAGCAGTTCTTC. This codes for CASSPDPGGLYNEQFF.

The chain recombines TRBV12-3 or TRBV12-4 with TRBJ2-1; the D gene is possibly TRBD2 (6 bases). With 6 bases removed from V and 6 bases from J, the gap between germline ends came to 6 bases. The CDR3 has 11 residues. CDR3 coding DNA: TGTGCCAGCAGGACTAGCAATGAGCAGTTCTTC. Its protein product is CASRTSNEQFF.

As to this clone: This CDR3 is also generated by other DNA sequences in the sample. The chain has TRBV5-1 and TRBJ1-3; D is undetermined. V was pared by 1 base and J by 2 bases, with 4 bases between. The germline V gene has CDR1 SGHRS and CDR2 YFSETQ. CDR3 size: 13 residues. The CDR3 bases are TGCGCCAGCAGCTTGTCTACTGGAAACACCATATATTTT. It encodes CASSLSTGNTIYF.

V and J are TRBV10-3 and TRBJ1-1, with D possibly matching TRBD1 (6 bases). Germline V lookup: CDR1 ENHRY, CDR2 SYGVKD. V lost 8 bases, J lost 0 bases, and 7 bases lay in between. There are 12 residues in the CDR3. The CDR3 loop is CAIGQMNTEAFF. Written as DNA, the CDR3 is TGTGCCATCGGACAGATGAACACTGAAGCTTTCTTT.

The V call is TRBV2, the J call TRBJ2-5; 11 bases line up with TRBD1. The CDR3 totals 16 residues. CDR1 SNHLY and CDR2 FYNNEI come from the germline V gene. V gave up 6 bases and J gave up 3 bases; unmatched junction bases: 9. The CDR3 protein is CASSGRVGQGEETQYF. CDR3 nucleotide sequence: TGTGCCAGCAGCGGACGGGTGGGACAGGGGGAAGAGACCCAGTACTTC.

This rearrangement joins TRBV27 to TRBJ2-3; D might be TRBD2 (5 bases). The CDR3 is 19 residues long. The V end lost 6 bases, the J end lost 2 bases, and 27 bases lay between the germline ends. Germline V gives CDR1 MNHEY, CDR2 SMNVEV (reference sequence). In DNA, the CDR3 is TGTGCCAGCAGCCGCTCTCTCGCCGATAAGCCGAGGGCCACAGATACGCAGTATTTT. Protein sequence: CASSRSLADKPRATDTQYF.

The chain combines TRBV5-1 with TRBJ1-1; maybe TRBD1 (5 bases). Per germline, CDR1 SGHRS and CDR2 YFSETQ. The CDR3 sequence is 15 residues long. The V gene lost 4 bases and the J gene lost 1 base, with 14 bases spanning the gap. CDR3 sequence: CASSTGDVGNTEAFF. The CDR3 region has the DNA TGCGCCAGCAGCACGGGGGACGTCGGGAACACTGAAGCTTTCTTT.

The chain combines TRBV5-1 with TRBJ2-1, with no clear D. Trimming cost V 2 bases and J 3 bases, with 12 bases left between them. Germline V lookup: CDR1 SGHRS, CDR2 YFSETQ. CDR3 length: 15 residues. Written as DNA, the CDR3 is TGCGCCAGCAGCTTAGGAGAAGGCCGCTACAATGAGCAGTTCTTC. Its translation: CASSLGEGRYNEQFF.

V is TRBV6-5 and J is TRBJ1-1; TRBD1 matches at 9 bases. Germline V gene lookup returns CDR1 MNHEY and CDR2 SVGAGI. The CDR3 has 14 residues. Trimming took 0 bases from V and 7 from J; bases not matched to a gene: 3. The CDR3 sequence: CASSYSGTGFEAFF. CDR3 nucleotide sequence: TGTGCCAGCAGTTACTCGGGGACAGGGTTTGAAGCTTTCTTT.